The 31 T cell receptor beta chains given below trace back to one sample, sequenced in a study of CD8 T cells in ankylosing spondylitis. One entry per CDR3 protein results from TCRdb running MiXCR on the 5' RACE reads. The table lists 250,000 or so distinct CDR3 sequences, 20% to 30% of them singletons, with over 0.55% in the top ten. Sequencing was done on a sample of blood, either unsorted or a sorted T cell fraction (not recorded which). The receptor set was obtained from a male donor with ankylosing spondylitis or in good health (not recorded which).

The chain is built from TRBV10-3 and TRBJ2-3, with D unresolved. This CDR3 has 14 amino acids. V lost 9 bases and J 2 bases, leaving 15 bases between the germline ends. Germline V gene data show CDR1 as ENHRY and CDR2 as SYGVKD. In DNA, the CDR3 is TGTGCCATGTCGACTCTGAAGTCCACAGATACGCAGTATTTT. Amino acid sequence: CAMSTLKSTDTQYF.

The CDR3 spells CSARGETGSYEQYF. Here the CDR3 DNA reads TGCAGTGCTAGAGGCGAGACAGGATCTTACGAGCAGTACTTC. The chain recombines TRBV20-1 with TRBJ2-7; possible D gene TRBD1, 6 bases. CDR1 is DFQATT, CDR2 SNEGSKA, per germline (reference sequence). V lost 1 base and J lost 4, with 14 bases in between. The CDR3 consists of 14 residues.

This clonotype showed up many times. This sequence joins TRBV5-1 and TRBJ2-1; TRBD2 matches at 9 bases. The CDR3 spans 15 residues. V lost 5 bases and J lost 2; bases outside the gene matches: 5. Germline V gene lookup returns CDR1 SGHRS and CDR2 YFSETQ. The CDR3 protein is CASSSAGGPYNEQFF. The CDR3 DNA sequence: TGCGCCAGCAGTTCAGCGGGGGGACCCTACAATGAGCAGTTCTTC.

The chain is built from TRBV6-2 or TRBV6-3 and TRBJ2-2, with 7 bases fitting TRBD2. The germline V gene encodes CDR1 MNHEY and CDR2 SVGEGT. The J segment lost 0 bases and the V segment lost 7 bases, leaving 2 bases of the junction unmatched. This CDR3 region has 14 residues. In DNA, the CDR3 is TGTGCCAGCAAGCGGGGAACGAACACCGGGGAGCTGTTTTTT. It yields the protein CASKRGTNTGELFF.

This clonotype was recorded a few times. CDR3 in amino acids: CASSPETGASYNEQFF. Written as DNA, the CDR3 is TGTGCCAGCAGCCCCGAGACAGGGGCATCCTACAATGAGCAGTTCTTC. V usage is TRBV5-6 and J usage is TRBJ2-1; 8 positions match TRBD1. Losses at the gene ends were 4 bases for V and 1 base for J; bases not matched to a gene: 7. This CDR3 contains 16 residues. Germline assignment: CDR1 SGHDT and CDR2 YYEEEE.

V usage is TRBV20-1 and J usage is TRBJ1-5; a weak D match, TRBD1 (5 bases). Trimming removed 0 bases at V and 3 bases at J, with 12 bases between. CDR3 length: 15 residues. In germline, CDR1 is DFQATT, CDR2 SNEGSKA (reference sequence). CDR3 sequence (DNA): TGCAGTGCTAGAGATTGGAAAGGGGTCAATCAGCCCCAGCATTTT. Translating it yields CSARDWKGVNQPQHF.

This chain uses TRBV19 with TRBJ2-1, with 10 bases fitting TRBD2. V shed 8 bases, J shed 5 bases, and the junction held 3 bases outside the gene matches. This CDR3 is 13 amino acids long. Germline CDR1 LNHDA, CDR2 SQIVND (reference sequence). The CDR3 reads CASPSGGHNEQFF. The DNA of the CDR3 is TGTGCCAGTCCTAGCGGGGGTCACAATGAGCAGTTCTTC.

This clonotype occurred a few times. The chain is built from TRBV20-1 and TRBJ2-7; D is undetermined. V was shortened by 0 bases and J by 4 bases, with 7 bases between the two germline ends. Germline V CDR1 and CDR2: DFQATT, SNEGSKA (reference sequence). This CDR3 has 12 amino acids. CDR3 nucleotides: TGCAGTGCTAGAGATCCTTTGTACGAGCAGTACTTC. This gives the protein CSARDPLYEQYF.

The J gene is TRBJ2-6, the V gene TRBV3-1, with D uncertain. Germline V gives CDR1 LGHDT, CDR2 YNNKEL (reference sequence). Trimming removed 4 bases at V and 1 base at J, with 8 bases between. The CDR3 has 15 amino acids. CDR3 bases: TGTGCCAGCAGCCCCAGGTTTTCTGGGGCCAACGTCCTGACTTTC. Encoded protein: CASSPRFSGANVLTF.

This clonotype came up many times. The chain is built from TRBV5-1 and TRBJ2-2; D possibly uses TRBD1 or TRBD2 (7 bases each). The CDR3 totals 15 residues. Germline CDR1 reads SGHRS; CDR2 reads YFSETQ. Trimming left V 4 bases short and J 7 bases short, with 17 bases between. The CDR3 loop reads CASSPETGRVGELFF. CDR3 bases: TGCGCCAGCAGCCCCGAGACAGGGAGGGTCGGGGAGCTGTTTTTT.

The rearrangement links TRBV27 to TRBJ2-7, with 9 bases lining up with TRBD1. From germline, CDR1 is MNHEY and CDR2 SMNVEV (reference sequence). Trimming at V came to 6 bases and at J to 0 bases, leaving 6 bases not matched to a gene. This CDR3 comprises 15 residues. CDR3 nucleotides: TGTGCCAGCAGACTAGGGACAGGGAGCTCCTACGAGCAGTACTTC. This codes for CASRLGTGSSYEQYF.

The chain uses TRBV6-1 and TRBJ2-1, with TRBD1 as a possible D gene (6 bases). Germline V gene data show CDR1 as MNHNS and CDR2 as SASEGT. With 6 bases removed from V and 8 bases from J, the gap between germline ends came to 20 bases. There are 15 residues in the CDR3. The chain's CDR3 is CASSRGHKQGYEQFF. The CDR3 DNA reads TGTGCCAGCAGCCGGGGACACAAACAGGGCTATGAGCAGTTCTTC.

The table lists this clonotype with many counts. The rearrangement joins TRBV27 to TRBJ1-3, with 9 positions matching TRBD1. Germline V gene sequence: CDR1 MNHEY, CDR2 SMNVEV (reference sequence). The CDR3 is 16 amino acids. With 6 bases clipped from V and 3 bases from J, the junction kept 9 bases outside the gene matches. The CDR3 is CASSQSPGQGGNTIYF. The CDR3 DNA reads TGTGCCAGCAGCCAATCTCCGGGACAGGGTGGAAACACCATATATTTT.

This clonotype has only a few counts. The DNA is left out, because the CDR3 cannot be placed on it with certainty; the CDR3 is given as TCRdb lists it. CDR3: CSVGAGTAETF. The J gene is TRBJ1-2, the V gene TRBV29-1; the D call in the table, TRBD1, was not verified against the DNA. The CDR3 is 11 amino acids in total, end residues counted. In germline, CDR1 is SQVTM, CDR2 ANQGSEA.

The rearrangement links TRBV27 to TRBJ2-5; 11 positions agree with TRBD2. V lost 0 bases, J lost 5 bases, and 8 bases stayed unmatched. The CDR3 extends over 17 amino acids. The V gene's germline CDR1 is MNHEY and CDR2 SMNVEV (reference sequence). CDR3 DNA sequence: TGTGCCAGCAGTTTATCCCCGGGTAGCGGGGGGGCGGAGACCCAGTACTTC. Translation: CASSLSPGSGGAETQYF.

This clonotype was seen ten or more times. This rearrangement joins TRBV10-3 to TRBJ2-6; 8 nucleotides line up with TRBD1. With V trimmed by 8 bases and J by 0 bases, 18 bases remained unmatched. In germline, CDR1 is ENHRY, CDR2 SYGVKD. The CDR3 consists of 20 residues. CDR3 DNA sequence: TGTGCCATCCGGACCCGGACAGGGCCCATAGAGTACTCTGGGGCCAACGTCCTGACTTTC. Translating it yields CAIRTRTGPIEYSGANVLTF.

Many counts were recorded for this clonotype. The CDR3 here is CASSFQRGGSGELFF. In DNA, the CDR3 is TGTGCCAGCAGTTTCCAGCGGGGGGGAAGCGGGGAGCTGTTTTTT. The chain carries TRBV28 and TRBJ2-2, with 10 positions matching TRBD2. CDR1 MDHEN and CDR2 SYDVKM come from the germline V gene. The CDR3 is made up of 15 amino acids. J was trimmed by 7 bases and V by 3 bases; bases with no gene match: 5.

This clonotype was recorded many times. The chain uses TRBV20-1 and TRBJ2-5; D is possibly TRBD1 or TRBD2 (6 bases each). The germline CDR1 and CDR2 sequences are DFQATT and SNEGSKA (reference sequence). This CDR3 is built from 13 residues. V shed 8 bases and J shed 1 base, with 14 bases lying between them. The CDR3 loop is CSQRGDFQETQYF. In nucleotides, the CDR3 is TGCAGTCAGAGGGGGGATTTCCAAGAGACCCAGTACTTC.

This clonotype came up a few times. The gene calls are TRBV5-5 and TRBJ2-1, with D hard to call. V was pared by 3 bases and J by 3 bases, with 13 bases between. This CDR3 is 15 amino acids long. Germline CDR1 SGHKS, CDR2 YYEKEE (reference sequence). The CDR3 here is CASSWSFKDYNEQFF. In nucleotides, the CDR3 is TGTGCCAGCAGCTGGAGTTTTAAAGACTACAATGAGCAGTTCTTC. The variable domain in full, with the rest retrieved from reference TRBV5-5 and TRBJ2-1, is DAGVTQSPTHLIKTRGQQVTLRCSPISGHKSVSWYQQVLGQGPQFIFQYYEKEERGRGNFPDRFSARQFPNYSSELNVNALLLGDSALYLCASSWSFKDYNEQFFGPGTRLTVL.

The rearrangement links TRBV10-3 to TRBJ2-3, with D possibly TRBD2 on 5 matching bases. The CDR3 loop spans 17 amino acids. Germline V CDR1 and CDR2: ENHRY, SYGVKD. V shed 0 bases and J shed 0 bases, with 13 bases lying between them. The CDR3 sequence is CAISESTRALSTDTQYF. The CDR3 bases are TGTGCCATCAGTGAGTCGACGCGGGCTCTGAGCACAGATACGCAGTATTTT.

This clonotype was detected many times. The chain joins TRBV5-1 to TRBJ1-2, with TRBD1 matching 9 bases. CDR1 is SGHRS and CDR2 is YFSETQ in the germline V gene. The V gene end was trimmed by 2 bases and the J gene end by 6 bases; junction bases not matched to a gene: 5. The CDR3 sequence is 14 residues long. The CDR3: CASSFGDREDGYTF. The DNA of the CDR3 is TGCGCCAGCAGCTTCGGGGACAGGGAAGATGGCTACACCTTC. Combining the CDR3 with reference TRBV5-1 and TRBJ1-2 gives the whole variable domain KAGVTQTPRYLIKTRGQQVTLSCSPISGHRSVSWYQQTPGQGLQFLFEYFSETQRNKGNFPGRFSGRQFSNSRSEMNVSTLELGDSALYLCASSFGDREDGYTFGSGTRLTVV.

This clonotype was seen many times. This chain links TRBV4-1 with TRBJ1-5; 9 bases map to TRBD1. Germline V gives CDR1 MGHRA, CDR2 YSYEKL. The V and J ends lost 2 bases and 7 bases, in that order; junction bases with no gene match: 6. The CDR3 length is 15 residues. DNA of the CDR3: TGCGCCAGCAGCCAACGGACAGGGGAAAGGCAGCCCCAGCATTTT. It is translated as CASSQRTGERQPQHF.

The chain employs TRBV6-2 or TRBV6-3 and TRBJ2-1; a possible D gene is TRBD2 (6 bases). CDR3 length: 12 amino acids. Germline lookup yields CDR1 MNHEY and CDR2 SVGEGT. The V gene lost 1 base and the J gene lost 11 bases, with 9 bases spanning the gap. The CDR3 here is CASSYFGTQQFF. The DNA for the CDR3 is TGTGCCAGCAGTTACTTCGGGACTCAGCAGTTCTTC.

This clonotype came up once. This could be a read error, since a much larger clone is one nucleotide away. The missing conserved phenylalanine or tryptophan at the end of this CDR3 makes a read error likely. V gene TRBV27 combines with J gene TRBJ2-1; a possible D gene is TRBD1 (5 bases). The V gene lost 4 bases and the J gene lost 4 bases, with 11 bases spanning the gap. Per germline, CDR1 MNHEY and CDR2 SMNVEV (reference sequence). The CDR3 loop spans 14 amino acids. CDR3 nucleotide sequence: TGTGCCAGCAGTTCAACAGGAATTTACAATGAGCAGTTCTCC. This gives the protein CASSSTGIYNEQFS.

The V gene is TRBV20-1, the J gene TRBJ1-2, with D hard to call. V dropped 3 bases and J dropped 6 bases, with 8 bases sitting between them. Germline V CDR1 and CDR2: DFQATT, SNEGSKA (reference sequence). The CDR3 sequence is 11 residues long. In DNA form, the CDR3 reads TGCAGTGCTAGTAGGTCCGATGGCTACACCTTC. Protein sequence: CSASRSDGYTF.

The chain recombines TRBV7-9 with TRBJ1-1; D might be TRBD1 (5 bases). V was cut by 1 base and J by 5 bases, with 14 bases left in between. The germline CDR1 and CDR2 sequences are SEHNR and FQNEAQ (reference sequence). The CDR3 is made up of 15 amino acids. CDR3 loop: CASSLGTGGGTEAFF. Here the CDR3 DNA reads TGTGCCAGCAGCTTAGGTACAGGTGGCGGAACTGAAGCTTTCTTT.

This clonotype occurred many times. V and J are TRBV3-1 and TRBJ2-7; 7 bases agree with TRBD2. Germline V CDR1 and CDR2: LGHDT, YNNKEL (reference sequence). The V and J ends lost 1 base and 0 bases, in that order; junction bases with no gene match: 0. CDR3 length: 14 residues. Here the CDR3 DNA reads TGTGCCAGCAGCCAAGGCGGGGGCTCCTACGAGCAGTACTTC. It translates to CASSQGGGSYEQYF.

This clonotype was detected ten times or more. This sequence joins TRBV6-1 and TRBJ1-5, with TRBD1 matching 8 bases. V lost 5 bases, J lost 9 bases, and 9 bases stayed unmatched. This CDR3 comprises 14 residues. Germline CDR1 reads MNHNS; CDR2 reads SASEGT. CDR3 DNA: TGTGCCAGCAGTCCTTCGACAGGGGAGTGGCCCCAGCATTTT. It codes for CASSPSTGEWPQHF.

The table lists this clonotype with a few counts. The V and J genes are TRBV20-1 and TRBJ2-5; D is ambiguous. Germline CDR1 reads DFQATT; CDR2 reads SNEGSKA (reference sequence). Trimming pared 0 bases from V and 4 bases from J, leaving 15 bases between. The CDR3 loop spans 15 amino acids. In DNA, the CDR3 is TGCAGTGCTAGAGATCCCCTAGTTGGGCCAGAGACCCAGTACTTC. Amino acids: CSARDPLVGPETQYF.

V and J are TRBV20-1 and TRBJ1-2, with 9 bases that match TRBD1. The V and J ends lost 2 bases and 2 bases, in that order; junction bases with no gene match: 3. Germline values: CDR1 DFQATT, CDR2 SNEGSKA (reference sequence). CDR3 size: 14 residues. In nucleotides, the CDR3 is TGCAGTGCTAGAACACAGGGGGCCAACTATGGCTACACCTTC. Translation: CSARTQGANYGYTF.

Comment on this clonotype: A junction boundary mismatches the germline segment, possibly from a read error. The chain combines TRBV12-3 or TRBV12-4 with TRBJ1-2; D gene uncertain. The CDR3 has 13 residues. CDR3 bases: TGTGGCAGCAGTTTTGGAAGGAACTATGGCTACACCTTC. Translating gives CGSSFGRNYGYTF.